This T cell receptor beta chain was found in a study of T cell repertoires in ileal Crohn's disease. Study-wide context: The M6 sample came from neoterminal ileum during colonoscopy after surgery.

Trimming removed 6 bases from V and 4 bases from J, with 7 bases in between. The CDR3 is 12 amino acids. The V gene's germline CDR1 is MNHNY and CDR2 SVGAGI (reference sequence). Repertoires were generated with immunoSEQ multiplex PCR, while TCRdb's copy carries only in-frame clones and drops some. In the table there are some 9,400 clones, around 82% of which are singletons. As to time point: neoterminal ileum biopsy at postoperative endoscopy, about 6 months after surgery. This sequence joins TRBV6-6 and TRBJ1-5; D remains unclear. The origin of this receptor is an adult with Crohn's disease. Sequenced input: ileal tissue. Written as DNA, the CDR3 is TGTGCCAGCAGATCCGCGAATCAGCCCCAGCATTTT. As protein: CASRSANQPQHF.